The sequence of this T cell receptor (beta chain) was determined in a study of blood T cell repertoires in COVID-19. TCRdb keeps only in-frame clones here, not all; method: immunoSEQ multiplex PCR. The sample records hundreds of thousands of clones, over 80% being singletons. This CDR3 region has 13 residues. With 5 bases removed from V and 10 bases from J, the gap between germline ends came to 15 bases. The germline V gene encodes CDR1 SEHNR and CDR2 FQNEAQ (reference sequence). Those who participated ranged in age from 18 to 89 years and resided in under 25 US areas. Sequenced: PBMCs or T cells enriched from blood (not recorded which). The TCR was taken from a woman aged 40 to 50 who had recovered from COVID-19. The chain employs TRBV7-9 and TRBJ2-1; D might be TRBD2 (5 bases). Here the CDR3 reads CASSPPGEREQFF. The CDR3 nucleotides read TGTGCCAGCAGCCCCCCCGGGGAGCGGGAGCAGTTCTTC.